Included here is one TCR beta chain sequence, with context. The antigen is not known. Flow cytometry had shown expanded CD8+CD57+ cells in the patients chosen for sequencing. Everyone among the patients had severe acquired aplastic anemia. It was genomic DNA that served as the template for profiling TCR beta VDJ and CDR3. TCRdb re-analysed the reads in MiXCR, keeping a single row per CDR3 protein. The data show about 150,000 distinct CDR3 sequences, about 48% seen once. The sample is drawn from a study of CD8+CD57+ T cells in acquired aplastic anemia. As for the study in general: On average, sorted CD4+ and CD8+ cells gave approximately 3.5 ug of DNA. Study-wide findings and caveats: Nearly 30 CD8+ CDR3 sequences were shared between patients and controls. Patients and controls had CD8+ Simpson's diversity values that were not significantly distinct.

The CDR3 extends over 13 amino acids. The V gene's germline CDR1 is SGHVS and CDR2 FNYEAQ. V lost 8 bases, J lost 6 bases, and 7 bases stayed unmatched. What was sequenced was sorted CD4+, CD8+, or CD8+CD57+ T cells (not recorded which) from PBMCs. The sequence came from a human donor with aplastic anemia. The chain joins TRBV7-6 to TRBJ1-2; 9 bases fit TRBD1. CDR3 coding DNA: TGTGCCAGCGCCGCAACAGGGGGCCATGGCTACACCTTC. Its translation is CASAATGGHGYTF.